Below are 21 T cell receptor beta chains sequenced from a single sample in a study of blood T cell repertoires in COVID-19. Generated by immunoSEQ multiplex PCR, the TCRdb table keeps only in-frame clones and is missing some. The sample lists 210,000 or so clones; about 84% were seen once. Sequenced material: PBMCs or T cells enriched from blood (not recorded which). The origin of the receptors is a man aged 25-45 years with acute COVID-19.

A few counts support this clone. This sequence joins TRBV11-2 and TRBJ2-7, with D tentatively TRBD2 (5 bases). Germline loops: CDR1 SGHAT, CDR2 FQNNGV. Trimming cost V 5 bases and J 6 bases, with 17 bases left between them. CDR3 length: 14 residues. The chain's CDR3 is CASSPQKRGGEQYF. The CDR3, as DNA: TGTGCCAGCAGCCCACAGAAAAGAGGAGGCGAGCAGTACTTC.

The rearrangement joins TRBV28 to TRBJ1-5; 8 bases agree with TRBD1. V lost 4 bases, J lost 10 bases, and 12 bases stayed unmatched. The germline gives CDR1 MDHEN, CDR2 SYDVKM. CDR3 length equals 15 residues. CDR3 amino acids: CASSYSQGATQPQHF. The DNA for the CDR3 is TGTGCCAGCAGTTATTCTCAGGGGGCGACCCAACCCCAGCATTTT.

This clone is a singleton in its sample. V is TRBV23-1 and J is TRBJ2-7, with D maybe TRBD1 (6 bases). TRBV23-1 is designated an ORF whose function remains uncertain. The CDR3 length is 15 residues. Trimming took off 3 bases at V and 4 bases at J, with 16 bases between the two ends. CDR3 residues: CASSQWNRAEYEQYF. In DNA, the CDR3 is TGCGCCAGCAGTCAGTGGAACAGGGCAGAATACGAGCAGTACTTC.

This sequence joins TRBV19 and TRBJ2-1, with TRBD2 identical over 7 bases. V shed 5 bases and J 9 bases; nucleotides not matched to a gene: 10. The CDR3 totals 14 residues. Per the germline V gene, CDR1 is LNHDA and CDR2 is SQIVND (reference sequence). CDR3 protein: CASSGIGLEIEQFF. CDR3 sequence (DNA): TGTGCCAGTAGTGGTATAGGACTAGAGATTGAGCAGTTCTTC.

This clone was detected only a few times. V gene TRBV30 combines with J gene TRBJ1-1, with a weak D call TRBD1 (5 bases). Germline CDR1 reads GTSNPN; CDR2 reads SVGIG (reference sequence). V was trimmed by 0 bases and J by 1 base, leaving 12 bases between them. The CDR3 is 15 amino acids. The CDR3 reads CAWSVWGVRNTEAFF. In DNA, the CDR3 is TGTGCCTGGAGTGTGTGGGGCGTAAGGAACACTGAAGCTTTCTTT.

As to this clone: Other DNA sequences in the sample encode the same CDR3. The CDR3 bases are TGTGCCAGCAGTTTACCTGGGCTTACTGAAGCTTTCTTT. It specifies CASSLPGLTEAFF. The V gene is TRBV28, the J gene TRBJ1-1; unclear D gene. Trimming removed 2 bases from V and 5 bases from J, with 9 bases in between. From germline, CDR1 is MDHEN and CDR2 SYDVKM. CDR3 length: 13 residues.

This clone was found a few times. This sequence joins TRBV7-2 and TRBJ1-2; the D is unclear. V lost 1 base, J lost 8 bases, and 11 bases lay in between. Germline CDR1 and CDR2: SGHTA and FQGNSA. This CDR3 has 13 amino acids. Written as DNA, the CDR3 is TGTGCCAGCAGCTTAGAGTCACGGGGAGGCTACACCTTC. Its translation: CASSLESRGGYTF.

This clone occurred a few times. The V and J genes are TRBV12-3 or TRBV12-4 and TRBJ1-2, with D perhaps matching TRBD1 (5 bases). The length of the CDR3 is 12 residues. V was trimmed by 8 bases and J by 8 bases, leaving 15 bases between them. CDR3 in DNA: TGTGCCAGCCTCAGGAGGGGTTGGGGCTACACCTTC. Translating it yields CASLRRGWGYTF.

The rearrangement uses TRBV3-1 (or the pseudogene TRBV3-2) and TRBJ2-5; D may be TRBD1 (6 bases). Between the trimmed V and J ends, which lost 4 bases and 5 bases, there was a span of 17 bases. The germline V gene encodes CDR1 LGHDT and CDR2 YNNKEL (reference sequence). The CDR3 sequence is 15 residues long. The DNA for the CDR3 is TGTGCCAGCAGCCGACAGGCCCTAGATAGTGAGACCCAGTACTTC. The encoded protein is CASSRQALDSETQYF.

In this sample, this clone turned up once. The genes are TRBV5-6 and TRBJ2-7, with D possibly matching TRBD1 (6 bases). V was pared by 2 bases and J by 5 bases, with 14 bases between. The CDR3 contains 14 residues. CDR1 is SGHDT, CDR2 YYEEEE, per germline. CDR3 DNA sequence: TGTGCCAGCAGCTTAGTACAGGGAATCCACGAGCAGTACTTC. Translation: CASSLVQGIHEQYF.

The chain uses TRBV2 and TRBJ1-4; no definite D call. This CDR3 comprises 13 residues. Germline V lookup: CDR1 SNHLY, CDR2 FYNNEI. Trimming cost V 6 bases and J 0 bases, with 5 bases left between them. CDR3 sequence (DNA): TGTGCCAGCAGACTTGCAACTAATGAAAAACTGTTTTTT. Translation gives CASRLATNEKLFF.

This chain's CDR3 is CASSVVGAGHETQYF. The CDR3 region has the DNA TGTGCCAGCAGCGTAGTCGGGGCGGGGCACGAGACCCAGTACTTC. The V gene is TRBV9, the J gene TRBJ2-5, with D possibly being TRBD2 (6 bases). The CDR3 covers 15 residues. V lost 0 bases, J lost 5 bases, and 14 bases lay in between. Per germline, CDR1 SGDLS and CDR2 YYNGEE.

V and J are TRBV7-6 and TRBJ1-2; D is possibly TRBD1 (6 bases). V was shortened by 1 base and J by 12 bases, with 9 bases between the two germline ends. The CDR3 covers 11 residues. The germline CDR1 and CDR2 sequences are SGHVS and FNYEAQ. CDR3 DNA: TGTGCCAGCAGCTTAGACAGGGAGAACACCTTC. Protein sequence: CASSLDRENTF.

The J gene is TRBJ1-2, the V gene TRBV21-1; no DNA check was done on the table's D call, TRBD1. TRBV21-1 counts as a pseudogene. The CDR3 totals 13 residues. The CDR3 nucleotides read TGTGCCAGCAGCAAATGCCCAGGGAAAGGCTACACCTTC. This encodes CASSKCPGKGYTF.

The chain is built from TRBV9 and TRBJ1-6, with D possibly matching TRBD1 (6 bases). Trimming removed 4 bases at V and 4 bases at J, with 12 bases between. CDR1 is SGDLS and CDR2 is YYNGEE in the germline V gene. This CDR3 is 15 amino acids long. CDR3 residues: CASSPWDTYNSPLHF. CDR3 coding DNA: TGTGCCAGCAGCCCTTGGGACACATATAATTCACCCCTCCACTTT.

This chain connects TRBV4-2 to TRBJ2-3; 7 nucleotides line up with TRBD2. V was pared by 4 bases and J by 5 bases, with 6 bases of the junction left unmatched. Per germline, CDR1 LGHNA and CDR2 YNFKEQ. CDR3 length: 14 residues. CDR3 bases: TGTGCCAGCAGCCGGAAGAGCGGGGTAGATACGCAGTATTTT. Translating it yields CASSRKSGVDTQYF.

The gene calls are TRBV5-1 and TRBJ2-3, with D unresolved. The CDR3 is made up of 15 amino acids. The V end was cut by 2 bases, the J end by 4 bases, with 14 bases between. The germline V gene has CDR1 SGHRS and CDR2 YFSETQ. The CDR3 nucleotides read TGCGCCAGCAGCTTACCCGATAGAACTCCAGATACGCAGTATTTT. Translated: CASSLPDRTPDTQYF. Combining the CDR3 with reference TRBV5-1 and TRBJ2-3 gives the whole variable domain KAGVTQTPRYLIKTRGQQVTLSCSPISGHRSVSWYQQTPGQGLQFLFEYFSETQRNKGNFPGRFSGRQFSNSRSEMNVSTLELGDSALYLCASSLPDRTPDTQYFGPGTRLTVL.

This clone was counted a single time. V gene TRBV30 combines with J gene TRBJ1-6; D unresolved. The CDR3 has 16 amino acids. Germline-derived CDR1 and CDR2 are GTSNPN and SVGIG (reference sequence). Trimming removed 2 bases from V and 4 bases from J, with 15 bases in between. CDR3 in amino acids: CAWSPPDNGYNSPLHF. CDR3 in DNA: TGTGCCTGGAGTCCACCCGACAACGGATATAATTCACCCCTCCACTTT.

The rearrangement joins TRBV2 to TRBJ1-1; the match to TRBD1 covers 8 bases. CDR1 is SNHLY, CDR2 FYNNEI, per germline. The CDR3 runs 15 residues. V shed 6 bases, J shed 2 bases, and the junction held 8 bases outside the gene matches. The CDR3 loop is CASRPGTGGNTEAFF. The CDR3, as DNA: TGTGCCAGCAGGCCCGGGACAGGAGGTAACACTGAAGCTTTCTTT.

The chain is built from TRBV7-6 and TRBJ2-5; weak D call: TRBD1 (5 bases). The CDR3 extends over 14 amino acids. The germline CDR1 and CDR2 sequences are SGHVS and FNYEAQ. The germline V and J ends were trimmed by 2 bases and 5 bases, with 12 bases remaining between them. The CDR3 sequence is CASSLSSGWETQYF. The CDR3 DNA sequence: TGTGCCAGCAGCTTAAGCTCAGGGTGGGAGACCCAGTACTTC.

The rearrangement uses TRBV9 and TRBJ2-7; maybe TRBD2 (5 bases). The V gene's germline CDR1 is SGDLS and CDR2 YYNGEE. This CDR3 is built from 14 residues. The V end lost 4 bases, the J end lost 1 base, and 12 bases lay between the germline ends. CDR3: CASSPSGASYEQYF. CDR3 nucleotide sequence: TGTGCCAGCAGCCCAAGCGGCGCTTCCTACGAGCAGTACTTC.